The clone carrying this TCR beta chain was observed a single time. Its target is unknown. Extraction and reverse transcription of RNA yielded cDNA as the sequencing template. Only in-frame clones appear in the TCRdb table, and some are missing; sequencing was by immunoSEQ multiplex PCR. Of some 210,000 clones detected, around 62% appear once; the ten largest clones hold 0.45%. The CDR3 has 14 residues. The V gene end was trimmed by 5 bases and the J gene end by 2 bases; junction bases not matched to a gene: 4. Germline CDR1 reads PRHDT; CDR2 reads FYEKMQ (reference sequence). These data originate in a study of CD8+ T cells in alopecia areata. Looking at the study overall: Tofacitinib continued for 6 to 18 months and was then withheld for 6 months. Overall study results and limits: The study found higher clonality in lesional than normal scalp, especially in alopecia totalis/universalis.

From alopecia areata patients, lesional scalp punch biopsies and peripheral blood were collected. This sequence originates from a human donor with alopecia areata. Sequencing used CD4+ T cells sorted from blood, obtained at week 0. This sequence joins TRBV13 and TRBJ1-2; 8 nucleotides align to TRBD1. The CDR3 loop is CASSAGQGNYGYTF. The CDR3 DNA reads as TGTGCCAGCAGCGCCGGACAGGGCAACTATGGCTACACCTTC.